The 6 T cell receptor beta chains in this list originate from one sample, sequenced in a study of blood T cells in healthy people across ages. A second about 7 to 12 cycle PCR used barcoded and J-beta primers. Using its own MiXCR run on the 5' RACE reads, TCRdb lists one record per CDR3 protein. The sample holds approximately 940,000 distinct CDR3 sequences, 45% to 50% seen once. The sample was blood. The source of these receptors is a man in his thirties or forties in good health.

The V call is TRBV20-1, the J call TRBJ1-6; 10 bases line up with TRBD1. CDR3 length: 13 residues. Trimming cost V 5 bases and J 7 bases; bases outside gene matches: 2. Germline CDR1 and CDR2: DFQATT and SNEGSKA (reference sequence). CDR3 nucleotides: TGCAGTGCTGGGACAGGGGCCAATTCACCCCTCCACTTT. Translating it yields CSAGTGANSPLHF.

As DNA, the CDR3 is TGTGCCAGCAGGAGGGCAGTGACACGCTCCTACAATGAGCAGTTCTTC. Protein: CASRRAVTRSYNEQFF. The chain employs TRBV2 and TRBJ2-1, with D maybe TRBD2 (5 bases). V lost 6 bases and J lost 0, with 15 bases in between. Looked up from germline, CDR1 is SNHLY and CDR2 is FYNNEI. The CDR3 runs 16 residues.

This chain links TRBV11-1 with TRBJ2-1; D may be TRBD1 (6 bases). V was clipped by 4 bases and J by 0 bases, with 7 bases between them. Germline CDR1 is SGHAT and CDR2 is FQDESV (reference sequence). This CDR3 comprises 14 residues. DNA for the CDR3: TGTGCCAGCAGCTCGACAGGCTCCTACAATGAGCAGTTCTTC. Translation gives CASSSTGSYNEQFF.

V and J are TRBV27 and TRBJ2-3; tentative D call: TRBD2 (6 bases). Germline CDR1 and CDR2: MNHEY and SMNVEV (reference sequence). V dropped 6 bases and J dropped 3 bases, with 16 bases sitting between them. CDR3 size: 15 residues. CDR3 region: CASSEAGGDTDTQYF. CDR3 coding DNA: TGTGCCAGCAGCGAAGCGGGCGGTGATACAGATACGCAGTATTTT.

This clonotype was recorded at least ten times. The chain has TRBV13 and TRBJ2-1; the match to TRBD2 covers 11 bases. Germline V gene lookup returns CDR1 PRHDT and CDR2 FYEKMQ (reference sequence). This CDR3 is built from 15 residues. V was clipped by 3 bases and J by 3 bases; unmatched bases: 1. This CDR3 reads CASSLTSGVYNEQFF. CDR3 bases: TGTGCCAGCAGCTTGACTAGCGGGGTCTACAATGAGCAGTTCTTC.

In nucleotides, the CDR3 is TGTGCCAGCAGCCTGCGGACAGCTAGAAACACCATATATTTT. Its protein product is CASSLRTARNTIYF. V and J are TRBV7-2 and TRBJ1-3; TRBD1 is a possible D gene (6 bases). V shed 5 bases and J shed 5 bases, with 13 bases lying between them. The CDR3 is 14 amino acids. The germline CDR1 and CDR2 sequences are SGHTA and FQGNSA.